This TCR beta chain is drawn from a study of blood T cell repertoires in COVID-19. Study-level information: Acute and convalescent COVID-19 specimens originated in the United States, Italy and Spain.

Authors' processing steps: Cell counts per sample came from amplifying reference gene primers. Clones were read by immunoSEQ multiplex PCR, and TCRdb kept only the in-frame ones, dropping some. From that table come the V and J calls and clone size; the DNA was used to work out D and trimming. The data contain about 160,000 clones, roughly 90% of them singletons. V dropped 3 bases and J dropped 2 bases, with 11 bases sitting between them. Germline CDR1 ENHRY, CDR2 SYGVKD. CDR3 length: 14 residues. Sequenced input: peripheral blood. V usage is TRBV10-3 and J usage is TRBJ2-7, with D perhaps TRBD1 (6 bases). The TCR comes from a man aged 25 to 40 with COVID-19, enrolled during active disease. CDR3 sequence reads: CAISDTGTPYEQYF. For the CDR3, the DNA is TGTGCCATCAGTGACACGGGGACACCCTACGAGCAGTACTTC.